Listed below are T cell receptor beta chains from one sample, sequenced in a study of lymphopenia after photon versus proton radiotherapy. Produced via immunoSEQ multiplex PCR; TCRdb's table is partial and in-frame only. This table holds roughly 150,000 clones, approximately 91% found once. The specimen was peripheral blood, collected from a patient treated with photon-based radiotherapy. These receptor sequences come from a man aged 50 to 60 with gastric cancer. The conserved cysteine and the conserved F or W are not part of the CDR3 here. A D gene is named only where the DNA matches it firmly. Clone size is shown for a subset of rows, as once, few, many or a class of expanded clone.

v_call | d_call | clone_size | cdr3_aa
TRBV5-3 | TRBD1 | NA | ARSPGGDGYT
TRBV25-1 | NA | NA | ASSDHGLGGNEQF
TRBV5-1 | TRBD2 | NA | ASSLEYLAGGSDTQY
TRBV6-6 | NA | NA | ASSYLAGGNNEQF
TRBV19 | TRBD1 | NA | ASSTLTGPSTDTQY
TRBV7-9 | NA | once | ASSLEEDYGYT
TRBV28 | TRBD1 | NA | ASTPGQGFTEAF
TRBV7-9 | TRBD1 | NA | ASSLASGTASNQPQH
TRBV9 | TRBD2 | NA | ASSVSGGYGTDTQY
TRBV19 | NA | NA | ASSPRGLSLTYEQY
TRBV6-1 | TRBD1 | few | ASFTGQGYGYT
TRBV28 | TRBD1 | NA | ASSSGGTGNEKLF
TRBV6-1 | NA | NA | ASSEALTGGYEQY
TRBV7-2 | NA | NA | ASSPAPVYEQY
TRBV30 | NA | NA | AWSTGTDTQY
TRBV5-4 | TRBD1 | NA | ASSGTGSGTEAF
TRBV7-8 | NA | NA | ASSLGRGTDTQY
TRBV4-1 | NA | NA | ASSQSHVGYNEQF
TRBV5-6 | NA | once | ASSLDKREQY
TRBV6-5 | TRBD1 | NA | ASSSWTGDEQY
TRBV18 | NA | once | ASSPRDSPRDEQY
TRBV7-9 | TRBD1 | NA | ASSEGQGNTGELF
TRBV30 | NA | few | AWSVGWERGYT
TRBV27 | NA | NA | ASRGWATQETQY
TRBV14 | TRBD2 | once | ASSQEGLADNEQF
TRBV18 | NA | NA | ASSRTDTQY
TRBV1 | NA | NA | TSSQGGRKY
TRBV25-1 | TRBD1 | few | ASSYRDRAYGYT
TRBV6-5 | NA | NA | ASSPPSTDTQY
TRBV6-6 | NA | few | ASSYVPGQPQH
TRBV19 | TRBD2 | NA | ASSIRREVFYEQY
TRBV5-1 | TRBD1 | few | ASSFEGQGAYEQY
TRBV4-3 | NA | NA | ASSQDVAGVYEQY
TRBV2 | TRBD1 | NA | ASRRQGDEQY
TRBV28 | NA | once | ASSLDQNTEAF
TRBV7-2 | NA | few | ASSLGVRSNQPQH
TRBV5-1 | NA | once | ASSLASGFPEAF
TRBV7-9 | TRBD1 | NA | ASSWGTGDEKLF
TRBV27 | NA | NA | ASSLSSFRGYNEQF
TRBV19 | NA | NA | ASSPRLYSGNTIY
TRBV7-2 | TRBD2 | NA | ASSPAALAGPYEQY
TRBV19 | NA | once | ASSISRANIQY
TRBV7-9 | NA | NA | ASSLVAPGGGETQY
TRBV5-6 | TRBD2 | few | ASSPRTSGSSKTQY
TRBV30 | NA | few | AWSVLSGLEQF
TRBV11-2 | NA | NA | ASTPLRGRSYNEQF
TRBV15 | NA | NA | ATSIGPNVLKY
TRBV30 | NA | NA | AWSVPRGELF
TRBV29-1 | NA | NA | SVEDPKSSYEQY
TRBV19 | TRBD2 | NA | ASSIKAPLALNTGELF
TRBV7-9 | NA | once | ASSFRDISYEQY